This entry features one TCR beta chain sequence. No antigen is known for it. One junction end does not reproduce the germline sequence, and a read error may be involved. Different DNA sequences within this sample yield the same CDR3. These data are taken from a study of cytomegalovirus exposure and HLA in healthy donors. The CDR3 runs to 14 residues. Looked up from germline, CDR1 is LNHDA and CDR2 is SQIVND (reference sequence). Use of 60 Vbeta and 13 Jbeta primers characterized the PCR. Generated by immunoSEQ multiplex PCR, the TCRdb table keeps only in-frame clones and is missing some. The sample includes around 120,000 clones, 70% to 80% of them seen just once. The study's findings and limits: A list of more than 150 TCR beta chains associated with cytomegalovirus was given. For most TCR beta V segments, an earlier analysis put the productive rate at about 87% or about 30% of the time.

This clonotype was sampled from a woman aged 60-75 years in good health and CMV-seropositive. Sequencing was carried out using PBMCs. This rearrangement joins TRBV19 to TRBJ1-5; D gene uncertain. CDR3 coding DNA: TGCGCCAGTAATCGAATGGGAGTTAATCAGCCCCAGCATTTT. Translating gives CASNRMGVNQPQHF.